Below are 5 T cell receptor beta chains sequenced from a single sample in a study of blood T cell repertoires in COVID-19. TCRdb keeps only in-frame clones here, not all; method: immunoSEQ multiplex PCR. The sample shows approximately 270,000 clones, 70% to 90% of them seen only once. What was sequenced was peripheral blood. Every receptor here comes from a woman in her twenties or thirties with COVID-19, enrolled during active disease.

The rearrangement links TRBV6-1 to TRBJ2-3, with D tentatively TRBD1 (6 bases). CDR1 is MNHNS, CDR2 SASEGT, per germline. The ends were cut back, 3 bases at V and 4 bases at J, with 11 bases in the middle. The CDR3 length is 14 residues. For the CDR3, the DNA is TGTGCCAGCAGTGATTCGGACAGTCCAGATACGCAGTATTTT. Amino acids: CASSDSDSPDTQYF.

The rearrangement joins TRBV5-1 to TRBJ1-2; TRBD1 might be the D (5 bases). The CDR3 loop spans 14 amino acids. CDR1 is SGHRS, CDR2 YFSETQ, per germline. V was clipped by 0 bases and J by 5 bases, with 11 bases between them. The CDR3 region has the DNA TGCGCCAGCAGCTTGGGGGGCAGGGCGTATGGCTACACCTTC. Its translation is CASSLGGRAYGYTF.

The rearrangement joins TRBV15 to TRBJ1-4; D may be TRBD1 (5 bases). The V gene's germline CDR1 is LNHNV and CDR2 YYDKDF (reference sequence). The CDR3 is made up of 14 amino acids. V was cut by 1 base and J by 6 bases, with 9 bases left in between. This chain's CDR3 is CATSRGGQDEKLFF. CDR3 nucleotide sequence: TGTGCCACCAGCAGAGGGGGCCAGGATGAAAAACTGTTTTTT.

This sequence joins TRBV19 and TRBJ2-1; 15 nucleotides agree with TRBD2. Germline V gives CDR1 LNHDA, CDR2 SQIVND (reference sequence). V lost 6 bases and J lost 7; bases outside the gene matches: 10. The CDR3 is made up of 17 amino acids. DNA of the CDR3: TGTGCCAGTAGAAGGACTAGCGGGGGGGCCGCGGCGAATGAGCAGTTCTTC. Translation gives CASRRTSGGAAANEQFF.

V is TRBV13 and J is TRBJ2-3; 10 bases fit TRBD2. Germline-derived CDR1 and CDR2 are PRHDT and FYEKMQ (reference sequence). Trimming at V came to 3 bases and at J to 6 bases, leaving 9 bases not matched to a gene. The CDR3 consists of 16 residues. Written as DNA, the CDR3 is TGTGCCAGCAGCTTTGGACTAGCGGCTGTCTTCGATACGCAGTATTTT. It encodes CASSFGLAAVFDTQYF.